This record looks at one TCR beta chain sequence and its context. Germline CDR1 is SGHVS and CDR2 is FQNEAQ. Trimming removed 5 bases from V and 3 bases from J; junction bases left unmatched: 6. The CDR3 is made up of 15 amino acids. The data were obtained in a study of cytomegalovirus exposure and HLA in healthy donors. PCR was performed using 60 Vbeta and 13 Jbeta primers. Profiled with immunoSEQ multiplex PCR; TCRdb holds only in-frame clones, not every one. The data show some 140,000 clones, about 78% seen once. Sequences were obtained from PBMCs. The chain is built from TRBV7-8 and TRBJ1-2; 10 nucleotides line up with TRBD1. The TCR originated in a man aged 50 to 59 in good health and CMV-seropositive. The CDR3 nucleotides are TGTGCCAGCAGCAGCCGGGACAGGGGCGACTATGGCTACACCTTC. The encoded protein is CASSSRDRGDYGYTF.